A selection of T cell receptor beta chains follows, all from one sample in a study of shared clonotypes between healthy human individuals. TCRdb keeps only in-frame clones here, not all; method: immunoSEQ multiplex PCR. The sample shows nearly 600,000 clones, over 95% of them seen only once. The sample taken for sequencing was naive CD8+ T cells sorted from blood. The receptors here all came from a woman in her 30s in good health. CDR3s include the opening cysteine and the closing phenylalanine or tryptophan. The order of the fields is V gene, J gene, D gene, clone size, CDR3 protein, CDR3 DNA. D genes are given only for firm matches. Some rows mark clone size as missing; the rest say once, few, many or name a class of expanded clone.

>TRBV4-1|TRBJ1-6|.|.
CASSQDPGINSPLHF
TGCGCCAGCAGCCAAGATCCGGGGATCAATTCACCCCTCCACTTT
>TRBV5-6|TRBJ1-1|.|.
CASSLSLDTEAFF
TGTGCCAGCAGCTTGTCCCTGGACACTGAAGCTTTCTTT
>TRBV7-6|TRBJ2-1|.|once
CASSLENNEQFF
TGTGCCAGCAGCTTAGAAAACAATGAGCAGTTCTTC
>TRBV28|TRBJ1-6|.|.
CASSLSPPQISYNSPLHF
TGTGCCAGCAGTTTATCCCCCCCACAAATCTCCTATAATTCACCCCTCCACTTT
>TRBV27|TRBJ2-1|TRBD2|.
CASSPGLAGGDYNEQFF
TGTGCCAGCAGTCCGGGACTAGCGGGAGGGGACTACAATGAGCAGTTCTTC
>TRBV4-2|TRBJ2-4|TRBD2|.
CASSPFGLAGSKLAKNIQYF
TGTGCCAGCAGCCCGTTCGGACTAGCGGGTTCTAAGCTAGCCAAAAACATTCAGTACTTC
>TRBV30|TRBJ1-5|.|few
CAWSGGYQPQHF
TGTGCCTGGAGCGGAGGATATCAGCCCCAGCATTTT
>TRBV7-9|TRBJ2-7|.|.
CASSPWSGEAYEQYF
TGTGCCAGCAGCCCCTGGTCGGGGGAAGCCTACGAGCAGTACTTC
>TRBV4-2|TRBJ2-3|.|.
CASSPIIRSSASTDTQYF
TGTGCCAGCAGCCCAATCATAAGATCTAGCGCTAGCACAGATACGCAGTATTTT
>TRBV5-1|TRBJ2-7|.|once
CASSLVPATYEQYF
TGCGCCAGCAGCTTGGTACCAGCGACCTACGAGCAGTACTTC
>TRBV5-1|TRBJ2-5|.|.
CASSLVVGGQETQYF
TGCGCCAGCAGCTTGGTAGTGGGTGGACAAGAGACCCAGTACTTC
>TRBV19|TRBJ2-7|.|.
CASSPGSLAYEQYF
TGTGCCAGTAGTCCGGGGTCCCTAGCCTACGAGCAGTACTTC
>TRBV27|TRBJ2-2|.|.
CASSFVGGTGELFF
TGTGCCAGCAGTTTTGTCGGGGGCACCGGGGAGCTGTTTTTT